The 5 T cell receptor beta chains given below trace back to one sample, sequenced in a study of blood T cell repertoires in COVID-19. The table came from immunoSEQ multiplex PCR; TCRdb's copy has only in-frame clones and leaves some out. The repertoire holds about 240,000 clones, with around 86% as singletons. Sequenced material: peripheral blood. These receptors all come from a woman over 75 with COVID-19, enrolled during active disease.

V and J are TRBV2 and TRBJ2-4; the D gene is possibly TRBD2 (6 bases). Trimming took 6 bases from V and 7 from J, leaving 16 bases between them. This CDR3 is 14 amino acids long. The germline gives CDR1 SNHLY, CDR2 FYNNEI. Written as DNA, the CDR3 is TGTGCCAGCAGCGGAGGGGTGGGACGGAACATTCAGTACTTC. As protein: CASSGGVGRNIQYF.

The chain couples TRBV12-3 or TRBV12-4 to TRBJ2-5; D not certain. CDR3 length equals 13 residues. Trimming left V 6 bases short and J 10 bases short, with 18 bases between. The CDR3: CASSLVDGRVQYF. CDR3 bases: TGTGCCAGCAGCCTGGTGGATGGCCGGGTCCAGTACTTC.

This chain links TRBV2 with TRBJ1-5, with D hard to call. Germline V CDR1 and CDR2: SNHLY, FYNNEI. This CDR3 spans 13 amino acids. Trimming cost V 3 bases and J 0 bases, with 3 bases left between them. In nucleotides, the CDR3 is TGTGCCAGCAGTGATAATAGCAATCAGCCCCAGCATTTT. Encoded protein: CASSDNSNQPQHF.

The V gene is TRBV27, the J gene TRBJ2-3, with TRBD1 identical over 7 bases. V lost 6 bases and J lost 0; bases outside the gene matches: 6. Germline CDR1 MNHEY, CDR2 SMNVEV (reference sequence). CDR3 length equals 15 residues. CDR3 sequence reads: CASSSLTGSTDTQYF. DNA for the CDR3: TGTGCCAGCAGCTCCCTGACAGGGAGCACAGATACGCAGTATTTT.

CDR3 in DNA: TGTGCCAGCAGCCTAGGGGTGTCCTACAATGAGCAGTTCTTC. Translated: CASSLGVSYNEQFF. This rearrangement joins TRBV5-8 to TRBJ2-1, with a tentative D call TRBD1 (5 bases). Germline V gene sequence: CDR1 SGHTS, CDR2 YDEGEE. Trimming took off 4 bases at V and 1 base at J, with 9 bases between the two ends. The CDR3 is made up of 14 amino acids.